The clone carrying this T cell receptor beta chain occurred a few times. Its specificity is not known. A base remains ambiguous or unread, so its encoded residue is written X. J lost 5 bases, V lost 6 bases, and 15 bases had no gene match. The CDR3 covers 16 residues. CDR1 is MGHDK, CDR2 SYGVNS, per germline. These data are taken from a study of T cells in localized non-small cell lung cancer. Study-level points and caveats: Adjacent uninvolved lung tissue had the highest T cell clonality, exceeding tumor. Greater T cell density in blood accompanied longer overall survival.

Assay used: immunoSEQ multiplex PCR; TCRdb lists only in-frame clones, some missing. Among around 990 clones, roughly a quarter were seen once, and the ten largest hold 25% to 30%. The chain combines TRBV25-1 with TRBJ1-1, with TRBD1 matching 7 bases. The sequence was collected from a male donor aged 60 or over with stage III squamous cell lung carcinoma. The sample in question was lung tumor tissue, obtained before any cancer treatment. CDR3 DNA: TGTGCCAGCAGGGGGGCGGGCAGGGGGKCGAAAACTGAAGCTTTCTTT. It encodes CASRGAGRGXKTEAFF.